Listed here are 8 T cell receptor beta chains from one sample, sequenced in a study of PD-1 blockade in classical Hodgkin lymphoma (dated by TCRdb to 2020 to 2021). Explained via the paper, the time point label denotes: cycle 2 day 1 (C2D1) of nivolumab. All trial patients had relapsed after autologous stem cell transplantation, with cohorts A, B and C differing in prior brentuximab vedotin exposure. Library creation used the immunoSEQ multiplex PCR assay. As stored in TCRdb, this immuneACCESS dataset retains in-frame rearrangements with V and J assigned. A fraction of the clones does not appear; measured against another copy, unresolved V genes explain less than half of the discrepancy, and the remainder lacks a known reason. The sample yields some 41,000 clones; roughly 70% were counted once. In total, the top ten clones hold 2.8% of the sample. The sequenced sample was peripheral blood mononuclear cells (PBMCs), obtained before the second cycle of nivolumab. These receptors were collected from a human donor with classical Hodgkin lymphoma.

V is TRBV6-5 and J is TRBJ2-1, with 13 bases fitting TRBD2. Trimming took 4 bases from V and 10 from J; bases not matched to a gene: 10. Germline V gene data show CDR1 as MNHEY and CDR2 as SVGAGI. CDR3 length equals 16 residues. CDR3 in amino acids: CASSFDRILAGGEQFF. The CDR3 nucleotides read TGTGCCAGCAGTTTTGACAGGATACTAGCGGGAGGGGAGCAGTTCTTC.

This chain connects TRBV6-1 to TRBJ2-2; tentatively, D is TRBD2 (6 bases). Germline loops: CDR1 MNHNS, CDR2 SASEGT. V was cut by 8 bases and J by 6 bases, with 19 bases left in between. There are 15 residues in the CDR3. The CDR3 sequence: CASHSLTSHPGELFF. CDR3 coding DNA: TGTGCCAGCCATAGCCTGACTAGTCATCCCGGGGAGCTGTTTTTT.

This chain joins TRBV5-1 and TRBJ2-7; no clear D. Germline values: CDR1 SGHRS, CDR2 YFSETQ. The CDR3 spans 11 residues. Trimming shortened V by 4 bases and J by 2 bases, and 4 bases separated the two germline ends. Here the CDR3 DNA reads TGCGCCAGCAGCGACACCTACGAGCAGTACTTC. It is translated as CASSDTYEQYF.

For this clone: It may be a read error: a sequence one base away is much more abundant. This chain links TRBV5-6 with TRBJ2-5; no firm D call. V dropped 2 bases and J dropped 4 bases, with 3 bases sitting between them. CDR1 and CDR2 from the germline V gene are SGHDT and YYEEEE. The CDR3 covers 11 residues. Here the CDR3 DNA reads TGTGCCAGCAGCTTCGGAGAGACCCAGTACTTC. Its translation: CASSFGETQYF.

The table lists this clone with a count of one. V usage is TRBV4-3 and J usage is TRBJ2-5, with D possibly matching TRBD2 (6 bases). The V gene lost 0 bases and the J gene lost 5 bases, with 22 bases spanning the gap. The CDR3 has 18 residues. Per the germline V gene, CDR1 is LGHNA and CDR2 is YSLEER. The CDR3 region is CASSQEGRTRIGLETQYF. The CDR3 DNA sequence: TGCGCCAGCAGCCAAGAGGGGAGGACCAGGATAGGGCTTGAGACCCAGTACTTC.

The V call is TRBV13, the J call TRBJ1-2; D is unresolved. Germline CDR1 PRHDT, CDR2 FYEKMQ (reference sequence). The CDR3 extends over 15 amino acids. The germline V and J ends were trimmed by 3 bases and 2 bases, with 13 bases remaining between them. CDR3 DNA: TGTGCCAGCAGCTTTAGTAGGGAGGGCAACTATGGCTACACCTTC. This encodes CASSFSREGNYGYTF.

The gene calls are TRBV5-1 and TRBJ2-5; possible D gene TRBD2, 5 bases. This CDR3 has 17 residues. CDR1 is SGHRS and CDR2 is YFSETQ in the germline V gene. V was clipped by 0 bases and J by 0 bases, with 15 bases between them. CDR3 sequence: CASSLVDPAEYQETQYF. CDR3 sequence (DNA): TGCGCCAGCAGCTTGGTCGACCCAGCGGAGTACCAAGAGACCCAGTACTTC.

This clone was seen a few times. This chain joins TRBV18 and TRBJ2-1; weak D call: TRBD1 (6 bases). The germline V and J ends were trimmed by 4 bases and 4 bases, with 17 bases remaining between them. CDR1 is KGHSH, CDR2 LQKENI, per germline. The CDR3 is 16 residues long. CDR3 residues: CASSLSRTELYNEQFF. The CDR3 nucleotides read TGTGCCAGCTCACTATCCCGGACAGAACTATACAATGAGCAGTTCTTC.